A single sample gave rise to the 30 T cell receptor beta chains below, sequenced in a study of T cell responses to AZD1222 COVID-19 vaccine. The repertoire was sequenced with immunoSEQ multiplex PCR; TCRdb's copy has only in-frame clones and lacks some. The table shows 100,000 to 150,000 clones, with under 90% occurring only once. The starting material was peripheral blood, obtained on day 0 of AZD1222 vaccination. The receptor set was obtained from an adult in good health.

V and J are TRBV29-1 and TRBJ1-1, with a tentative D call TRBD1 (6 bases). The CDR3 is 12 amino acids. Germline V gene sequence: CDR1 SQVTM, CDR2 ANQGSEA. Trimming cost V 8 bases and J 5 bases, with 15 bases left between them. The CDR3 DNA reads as TGCAGCCCGAGTCGGGGGCTTACTGAAGCTTTCTTT. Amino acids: CSPSRGLTEAFF.

CDR3 sequence: CASSSSDKGTQYF. In nucleotides, the CDR3 is TGTGCCAGCAGTTCCTCCGACAAGGGCACGCAGTATTTT. This chain connects TRBV6-2 or TRBV6-3 to TRBJ2-3; D uncertain. The CDR3 runs 13 residues. Germline values: CDR1 MNHEY, CDR2 SVGEGT. The V gene lost 4 bases and the J gene lost 9 bases, with 14 bases spanning the gap.

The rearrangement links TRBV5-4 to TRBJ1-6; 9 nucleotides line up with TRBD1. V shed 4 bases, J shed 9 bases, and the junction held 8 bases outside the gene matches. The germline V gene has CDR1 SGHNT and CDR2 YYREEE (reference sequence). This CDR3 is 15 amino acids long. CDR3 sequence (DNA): TGTGCCAGCAGCGCTCCGGGACAGGGAGGTTCACCCCTCCACTTT. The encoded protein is CASSAPGQGGSPLHF.

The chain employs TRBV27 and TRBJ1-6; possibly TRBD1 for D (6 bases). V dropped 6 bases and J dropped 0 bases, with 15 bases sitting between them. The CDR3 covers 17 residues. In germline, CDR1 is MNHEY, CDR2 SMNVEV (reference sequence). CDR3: CASSPRTVDSYNSPLHF. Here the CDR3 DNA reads TGTGCCAGCAGCCCCCGGACAGTCGACTCCTATAATTCACCCCTCCACTTT.

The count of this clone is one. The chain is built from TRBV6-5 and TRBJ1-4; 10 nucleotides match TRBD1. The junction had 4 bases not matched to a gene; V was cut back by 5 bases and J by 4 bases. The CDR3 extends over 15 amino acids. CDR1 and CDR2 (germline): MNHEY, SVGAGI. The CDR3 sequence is CASSRTGGRNEKLFF. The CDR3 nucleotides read TGTGCCAGCAGTCGGACAGGGGGTCGTAATGAAAAACTGTTTTTT.

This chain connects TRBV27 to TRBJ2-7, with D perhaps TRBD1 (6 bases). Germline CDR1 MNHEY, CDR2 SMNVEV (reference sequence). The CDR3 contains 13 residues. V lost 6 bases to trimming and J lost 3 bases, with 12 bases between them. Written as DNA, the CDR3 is TGTGCCAGCAGCAACGGACAGAGCTACGAGCAGTACTTC. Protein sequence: CASSNGQSYEQYF.

In DNA, the CDR3 is TGCGCCAGCAGCCAACTAGACACCATGCTCTCCTACGAGCAGTACTTC. Amino acids: CASSQLDTMLSYEQYF. The chain is built from TRBV4-1 and TRBJ2-7; unclear D gene. V was pared by 2 bases and J by 0 bases, with 14 bases between. Germline assignment: CDR1 MGHRA and CDR2 YSYEKL. The CDR3 runs 16 residues.

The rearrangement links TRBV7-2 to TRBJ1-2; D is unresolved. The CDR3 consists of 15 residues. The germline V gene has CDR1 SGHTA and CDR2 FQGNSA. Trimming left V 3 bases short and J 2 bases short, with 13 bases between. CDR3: CASSLNLGSNYGYTF. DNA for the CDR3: TGTGCCAGCAGCTTGAACCTGGGGTCCAACTATGGCTACACCTTC.

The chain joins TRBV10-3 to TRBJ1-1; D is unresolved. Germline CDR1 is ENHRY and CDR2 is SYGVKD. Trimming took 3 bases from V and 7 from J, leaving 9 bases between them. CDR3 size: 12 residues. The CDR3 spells CAISDGEGEAFF. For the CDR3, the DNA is TGTGCCATCAGTGACGGAGAGGGTGAAGCTTTCTTT.

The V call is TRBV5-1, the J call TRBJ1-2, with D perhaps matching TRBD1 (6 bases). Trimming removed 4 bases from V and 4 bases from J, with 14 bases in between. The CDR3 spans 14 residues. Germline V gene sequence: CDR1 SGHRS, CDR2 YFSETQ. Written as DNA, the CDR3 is TGCGCCAGCAGCCCCGGACAGCCGGGCTATGGCTACACCTTC. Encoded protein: CASSPGQPGYGYTF.

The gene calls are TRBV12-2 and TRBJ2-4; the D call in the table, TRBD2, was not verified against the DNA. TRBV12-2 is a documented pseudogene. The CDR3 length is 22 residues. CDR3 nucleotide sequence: TGTGCAAGTCGCCCCGAGGGAGGGGATCTAGCATCTAAAACTCTAGCCAAAAACATTCAGTACTTC. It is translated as CASRPEGGDLASKTLAKNIQYF.

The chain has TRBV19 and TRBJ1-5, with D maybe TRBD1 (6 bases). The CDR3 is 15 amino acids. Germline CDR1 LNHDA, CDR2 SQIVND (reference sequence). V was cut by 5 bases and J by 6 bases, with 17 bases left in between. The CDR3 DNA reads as TGTGCCAGTAGTCAAGGGGGGGGCATCGTTCAGCCCCAGCATTTT. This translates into CASSQGGGIVQPQHF.

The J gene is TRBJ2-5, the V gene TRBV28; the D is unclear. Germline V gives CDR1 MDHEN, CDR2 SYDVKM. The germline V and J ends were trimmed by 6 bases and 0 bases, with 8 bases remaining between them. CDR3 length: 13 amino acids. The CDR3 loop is CASRPAHQETQYF. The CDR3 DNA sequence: TGTGCCAGCAGACCGGCCCACCAAGAGACCCAGTACTTC.

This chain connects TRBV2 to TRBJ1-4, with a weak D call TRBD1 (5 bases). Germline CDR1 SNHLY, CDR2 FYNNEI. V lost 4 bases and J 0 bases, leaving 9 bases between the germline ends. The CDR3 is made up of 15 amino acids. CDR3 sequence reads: CASSGWTPTNEKLFF. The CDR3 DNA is TGTGCCAGCAGTGGATGGACACCAACTAATGAAAAACTGTTTTTT.

This CDR3 reads CASTPDRGKNIQYF. The CDR3, as DNA: TGTGCCAGCACCCCGGACAGGGGAAAAAACATTCAGTACTTC. The chain carries TRBV6-5 and TRBJ2-4; TRBD1 aligns across 9 bases. Looked up from germline, CDR1 is MNHEY and CDR2 is SVGAGI. The CDR3 is 14 amino acids. J lost 4 bases, V lost 7 bases, and 5 bases had no gene match.

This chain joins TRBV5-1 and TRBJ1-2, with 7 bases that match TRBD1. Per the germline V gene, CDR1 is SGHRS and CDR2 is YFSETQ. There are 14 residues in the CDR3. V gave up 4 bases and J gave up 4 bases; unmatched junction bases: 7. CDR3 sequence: CASSGQGGTYGYTF. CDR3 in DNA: TGCGCCAGCAGCGGGCAGGGGGGTACCTATGGCTACACCTTC.

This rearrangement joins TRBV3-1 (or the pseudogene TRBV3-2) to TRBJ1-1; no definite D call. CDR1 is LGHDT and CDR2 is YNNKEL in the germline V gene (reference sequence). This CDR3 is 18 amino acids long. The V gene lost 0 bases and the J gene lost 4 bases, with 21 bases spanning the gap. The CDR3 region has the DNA TGTGCCAGCAGCCAAGACCGGGCGCGGGGTTTCTTCTCCACTGAAGCTTTCTTT. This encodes CASSQDRARGFFSTEAFF.

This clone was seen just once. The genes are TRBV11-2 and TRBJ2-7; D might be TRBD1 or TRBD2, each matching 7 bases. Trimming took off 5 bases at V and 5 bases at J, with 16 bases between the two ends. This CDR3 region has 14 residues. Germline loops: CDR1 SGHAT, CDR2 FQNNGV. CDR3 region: CASSPGGGGDEQYF. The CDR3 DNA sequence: TGTGCCAGCAGCCCAGGGGGGGGCGGGGACGAGCAGTACTTC.

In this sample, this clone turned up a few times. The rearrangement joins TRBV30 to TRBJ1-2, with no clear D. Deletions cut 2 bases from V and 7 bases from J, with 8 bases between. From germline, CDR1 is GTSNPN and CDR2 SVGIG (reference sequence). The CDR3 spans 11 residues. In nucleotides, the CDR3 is TGTGCCTGGAGTACCATGGGTGGCTACACCTTC. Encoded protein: CAWSTMGGYTF.

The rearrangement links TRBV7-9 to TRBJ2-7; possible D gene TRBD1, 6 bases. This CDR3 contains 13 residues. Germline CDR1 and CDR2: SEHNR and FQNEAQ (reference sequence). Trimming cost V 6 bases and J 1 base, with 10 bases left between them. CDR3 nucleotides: TGTGCCAGCAGTTCCGGACAGTCCTACGAGCAGTACTTC. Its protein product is CASSSGQSYEQYF.

The CDR3 region has the DNA TGTGCCAGCAGCCCAAATACAGGGTTTCGTGAGCAGTTCTTC. Translation: CASSPNTGFREQFF. The chain combines TRBV7-3 with TRBJ2-1; D may be TRBD1 (6 bases). CDR3 length: 14 residues. From germline, CDR1 is SGHTA and CDR2 FQGTGA. V shed 5 bases and J shed 9 bases, with 17 bases lying between them. Together with reference TRBV7-3 and TRBJ2-1, the CDR3 gives the full variable domain: GAGVSQTPSNKVTEKGKYVELRCDPISGHTALYWYRQSLGQGPEFLIYFQGTGAADDSGLPNDRFFAVRPEGSVSTLKIQRTERGDSAVYLCASSPNTGFREQFFGPGTRLTVL.

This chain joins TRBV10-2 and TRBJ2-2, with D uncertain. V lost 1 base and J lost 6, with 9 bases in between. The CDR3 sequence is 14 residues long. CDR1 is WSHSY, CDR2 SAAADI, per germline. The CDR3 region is CASSEWVAAGELFF. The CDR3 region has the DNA TGCGCCAGCAGTGAGTGGGTAGCCGCCGGGGAGCTGTTTTTT.

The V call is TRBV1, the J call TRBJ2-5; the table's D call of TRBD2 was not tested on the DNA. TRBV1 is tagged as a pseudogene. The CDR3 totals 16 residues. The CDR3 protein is CTSSQMALRGGETQYF. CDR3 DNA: TGCACCAGCAGCCAAATGGCCCTTCGGGGGGGAGAGACCCAGTACTTC.

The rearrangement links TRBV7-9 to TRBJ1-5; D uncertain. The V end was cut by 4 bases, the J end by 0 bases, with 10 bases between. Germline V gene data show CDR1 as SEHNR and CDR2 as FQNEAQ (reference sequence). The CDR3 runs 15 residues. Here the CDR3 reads CASSSASGSNQPQHF. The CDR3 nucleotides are TGTGCCAGCAGCTCGGCAAGTGGTAGCAATCAGCCCCAGCATTTT.

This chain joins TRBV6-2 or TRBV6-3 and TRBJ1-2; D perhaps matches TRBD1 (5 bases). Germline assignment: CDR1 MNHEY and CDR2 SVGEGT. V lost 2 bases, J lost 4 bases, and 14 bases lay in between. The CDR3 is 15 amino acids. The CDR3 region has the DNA TGTGCCAGCAGTTACCTGGACAAGACCTTCTATGGCTACACCTTC. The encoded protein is CASSYLDKTFYGYTF.

The CDR3 protein is CATSRDPGIYGYTF. The CDR3 nucleotides are TGTGCCACCAGCAGAGATCCCGGGATCTATGGCTACACCTTC. The chain employs TRBV15 and TRBJ1-2; D unresolved. CDR1 is LNHNV, CDR2 YYDKDF, per germline (reference sequence). V gave up 0 bases and J gave up 4 bases, with 9 bases separating them. The length of the CDR3 is 14 residues.

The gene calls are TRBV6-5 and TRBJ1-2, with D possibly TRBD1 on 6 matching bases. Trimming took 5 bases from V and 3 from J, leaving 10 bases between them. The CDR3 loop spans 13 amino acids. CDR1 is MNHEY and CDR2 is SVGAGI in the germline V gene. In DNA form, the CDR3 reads TGTGCCAGCAGTCCGGGGGCTGACTATGGCTACACCTTC. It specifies CASSPGADYGYTF.

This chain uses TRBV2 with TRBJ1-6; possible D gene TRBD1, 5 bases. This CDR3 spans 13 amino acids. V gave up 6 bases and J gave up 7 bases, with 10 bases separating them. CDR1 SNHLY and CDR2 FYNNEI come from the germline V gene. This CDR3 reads CASSRTFNSPLHF. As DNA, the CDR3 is TGTGCCAGCAGCCGGACATTCAATTCACCCCTCCACTTT.

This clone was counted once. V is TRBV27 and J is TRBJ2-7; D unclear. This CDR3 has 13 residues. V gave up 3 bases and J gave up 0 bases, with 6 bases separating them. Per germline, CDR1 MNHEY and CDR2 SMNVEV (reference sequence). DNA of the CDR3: TGTGCCAGCAGTTTCCAGTTCTCCTACGAGCAGTACTTC. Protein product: CASSFQFSYEQYF.

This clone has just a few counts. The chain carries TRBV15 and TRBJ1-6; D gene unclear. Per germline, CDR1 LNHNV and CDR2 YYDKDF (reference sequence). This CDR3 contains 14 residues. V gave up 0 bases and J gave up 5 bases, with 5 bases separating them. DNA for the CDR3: TGTGCCACCAGCAGAGATGGTGATAATTCACCCCTCCACTTT. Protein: CATSRDGDNSPLHF. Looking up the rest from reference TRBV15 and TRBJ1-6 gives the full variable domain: DAMVIQNPRYQVTQFGKPVTLSCSQTLNHNVMYWYQQKSSQAPKLLFHYYDKDFNNEADTPDNFQSRRPNTSFCFLDIRSPGLGDTAMYLCATSRDGDNSPLHFGNGTRLTVT.